The 25 T cell receptor beta chains listed next were all sequenced from one sample in a study of shared clonotypes between healthy human individuals. Sequencing was performed with immunoSEQ multiplex PCR; in TCRdb, only in-frame clones are kept and a portion is missing. The sample consists of 2 million to 2.5 million clones, over 90% of them appearing once. The sample taken for sequencing was naive CD4+ T cells from PBMCs. Indicated subset: CD45RA+ positively selected. The receptors were gathered from a man between 18 and 35 years old in good health. Some clones in this sample may be carry-over from other donors' samples.

The V and J genes are TRBV11-3 and TRBJ2-1; TRBD1 or TRBD2 may be the D gene (6 bases each). The CDR3 totals 14 residues. Trimming shortened V by 1 base and J by 5 bases, and 9 bases separated the two germline ends. Germline V gene data show CDR1 as SGHNT and CDR2 as YENEEA. CDR3 nucleotide sequence: TGTGCCAGCAGCTTAGGGGGGGCCCACAATGAGCAGTTCTTC. It specifies CASSLGGAHNEQFF.

This clone was detected only a few times. The V call is TRBV5-1, the J call TRBJ1-1; possibly TRBD1 for D (5 bases). Looked up from germline, CDR1 is SGHRS and CDR2 is YFSETQ. The V and J ends lost 4 bases and 9 bases respectively, with 13 bases between them. CDR3 length equals 12 residues. In nucleotides, the CDR3 is TGCGCCAGCAGCCCATCCAGGGATCAAGCTTTCTTT. It yields the protein CASSPSRDQAFF.

V and J are TRBV11-2 and TRBJ2-7; D call uncertain. The CDR3 consists of 15 residues. Germline CDR1 is SGHAT and CDR2 is FQNNGV. V shed 0 bases and J shed 2 bases, with 11 bases lying between them. The CDR3 here is CASSLDQGPPYEQYF. The CDR3 DNA follows: TGTGCCAGCAGCTTAGATCAAGGACCACCCTACGAGCAGTACTTC.

This chain connects TRBV28 to TRBJ1-5; D unclear. The V end lost 10 bases, the J end lost 5 bases, and 18 bases lay between the germline ends. The CDR3 is made up of 14 amino acids. Germline V gives CDR1 MDHEN, CDR2 SYDVKM. Here the CDR3 DNA reads TGTGCCACCCTTGCGTCCGGATACCATCAGCCCCAGCATTTT. It encodes CATLASGYHQPQHF. The full variable domain, rest sourced from reference TRBV28 and TRBJ1-5, is DVKVTQSSRYLVKRTGEKVFLECVQDMDHENMFWYRQDPGLGLRLIYFSYDVKMKEKGDIPEGYSVSREKKERFSLILESASTNQTSMYLCATLASGYHQPQHFGDGTRLSIL.

This chain links TRBV2 with TRBJ2-1; D remains unclear. Looked up from germline, CDR1 is SNHLY and CDR2 is FYNNEI. Trimming took off 2 bases at V and 4 bases at J, with 15 bases between the two ends. The CDR3 runs 16 residues. This chain's CDR3 is CASSEFGPPRYNEQFF. The CDR3 DNA follows: TGTGCCAGCAGTGAATTTGGGCCACCACGATACAATGAGCAGTTCTTC.

V and J are TRBV5-1 and TRBJ2-5; D remains ambiguous. This CDR3 is built from 14 residues. In germline, CDR1 is SGHRS, CDR2 YFSETQ. V was cut by 3 bases and J by 5 bases, with 14 bases left in between. The DNA for the CDR3 is TGCGCCAGCAGCTCAACTGGACGTGGGGAGACCCAGTACTTC. It specifies CASSSTGRGETQYF.

This rearrangement joins TRBV11-2 to TRBJ2-5, with 9 bases lining up with TRBD1. The CDR3 has 15 amino acids. Trimming cost V 5 bases and J 0 bases; bases outside gene matches: 4. CDR1 is SGHAT, CDR2 FQNNGV, per germline. The CDR3 loop is CASSPGTGYQETQYF. In DNA, the CDR3 is TGTGCCAGCAGCCCGGGGACAGGGTACCAAGAGACCCAGTACTTC.

The genes are TRBV9 and TRBJ1-1; D is unclear. The germline V gene encodes CDR1 SGDLS and CDR2 YYNGEE. This CDR3 contains 14 residues. With 0 bases removed from V and 0 bases from J, the gap between germline ends came to 6 bases. The CDR3 nucleotides are TGTGCCAGCAGCGTAGATGGGGTGAACACTGAAGCTTTCTTT. As protein: CASSVDGVNTEAFF.

This sequence joins TRBV18 and TRBJ2-1; D perhaps matches TRBD2 (8 bases). Germline V gene data show CDR1 as KGHSH and CDR2 as LQKENI. CDR3 size: 19 residues. V was shortened by 6 bases and J by 8 bases, with 32 bases between the two germline ends. The CDR3 coding sequence is TGTGCCAGCTCGCCGGCACAGGGGCTTTCCAGCGGGAGTAGGGATGAGCAGTTCTTC. Translating gives CASSPAQGLSSGSRDEQFF.

This clone was found once. The chain combines TRBV21-1 with TRBJ2-1; the D call TRBD2 from the table was never checked on the DNA. TRBV21-1 is marked as a pseudogene. The CDR3 is made up of 15 amino acids. The CDR3 region is CASSKERTFYNEQFF. The CDR3 DNA reads as TGTGCCAGCAGCAAAGAGCGGACGTTTTACAATGAGCAGTTCTTC.

V and J are TRBV6-4 and TRBJ2-3; TRBD1 matches at 7 bases. J was trimmed by 6 bases and V by 4 bases; bases with no gene match: 7. Germline assignment: CDR1 MRHNA and CDR2 SNTAGT. This CDR3 spans 14 amino acids. The chain's CDR3 is CASSANRGGDTQYF. As DNA, the CDR3 is TGTGCCAGCAGTGCTAACAGGGGTGGGGATACGCAGTATTTT.

This chain links TRBV4-2 with TRBJ2-7; D is possibly TRBD2 (5 bases). This CDR3 comprises 13 residues. The germline V and J ends were trimmed by 0 bases and 5 bases, with 8 bases remaining between them. Germline V lookup: CDR1 LGHNA, CDR2 YNFKEQ. Here the CDR3 DNA reads TGTGCCAGCAGCCAAGATCCCGGGGACGAGCAGTACTTC. Translating it yields CASSQDPGDEQYF.

The genes are TRBV25-1 and TRBJ1-5; 11 positions agree with TRBD1. V lost 4 bases and J lost 2; bases outside the gene matches: 7. Germline lookup yields CDR1 MGHDK and CDR2 SYGVNS. The CDR3 length is 17 residues. The CDR3 DNA sequence: TGTGCCAGCAGTGGGGGGACAGGGGGTAGGGGCAATCAGCCCCAGCATTTT. It is translated as CASSGGTGGRGNQPQHF.

This chain joins TRBV30 and TRBJ2-5; TRBD1 might be the D (6 bases). TRBJ2-7 explains the end of the DNA better; the J call may be wrong. There are 12 residues in the CDR3. Germline lookup yields CDR1 GTSNPN and CDR2 SVGIG (reference sequence). Here the CDR3 reads CAWEQGVNEQYF. The CDR3 coding sequence is TGTGCCTGGGAACAGGGAGTTAACGAGCAGTACTTC.

The chain has TRBV2 and TRBJ1-1; tentative D call: TRBD1 (5 bases). Per the germline V gene, CDR1 is SNHLY and CDR2 is FYNNEI. This CDR3 comprises 17 residues. The V end was cut by 6 bases, the J end by 6 bases, with 26 bases between. CDR3 sequence reads: CASRKGPTTKGVAEAFF. The CDR3 DNA reads as TGTGCCAGCAGAAAAGGACCTACTACAAAAGGGGTCGCTGAAGCTTTCTTT.

The rearrangement links TRBV29-1 to TRBJ2-6, with 7 positions matching TRBD1. The V segment lost 4 bases and the J segment 4 bases; nucleotides outside the gene matches: 7. Germline loops: CDR1 SQVTM, CDR2 ANQGSEA. This CDR3 is built from 15 residues. CDR3 coding DNA: TGCAGCGTTGTGTCTGGGACAGCAGGGGCCAACGTCCTGACTTTC. The encoded protein is CSVVSGTAGANVLTF.

This clone has just one count. The rearrangement links TRBV20-1 to TRBJ2-1, with 7 bases matching TRBD1. V lost 6 bases to trimming and J lost 9 bases; unmatched junction nucleotides: 5. Germline V gene data show CDR1 as DFQATT and CDR2 as SNEGSKA (reference sequence). The CDR3 is made up of 11 amino acids. CDR3 sequence: CSAGQVGEQFF. The CDR3 region has the DNA TGCAGTGCAGGACAGGTCGGTGAGCAGTTCTTC.

This clone was found a few times. The sample has other DNA sequences that encode this CDR3 too. The CDR3, as DNA: TGCGCCAGCAGCTGGGGACTAGCGGGGGCCTACAATGAGCAGTTCTTC. Its translation is CASSWGLAGAYNEQFF. The chain combines TRBV5-1 with TRBJ2-1, with 14 bases identical to TRBD2. CDR1 and CDR2 (germline): SGHRS, YFSETQ. The CDR3 covers 16 residues. Trimming cost V 3 bases and J 2 bases; bases outside gene matches: 1.

The J gene is TRBJ1-1, the V gene TRBV5-1, with D hard to call. The germline V and J ends were trimmed by 4 bases and 1 base, with 14 bases remaining between them. CDR1 is SGHRS, CDR2 YFSETQ, per germline. The CDR3 sequence is 15 residues long. CDR3 sequence (DNA): TGCGCCAGCAGCCCACGTTCGGGAGGGAACACTGAAGCTTTCTTT. This codes for CASSPRSGGNTEAFF.

This chain links TRBV19 with TRBJ2-6, with 10 positions matching TRBD1. Germline V gives CDR1 LNHDA, CDR2 SQIVND (reference sequence). V dropped 5 bases and J dropped 8; count of bases not matched to a gene: 15. This CDR3 has 18 residues. This CDR3 is CASSSQPGQGPVTNVLTF. For the CDR3, the DNA is TGTGCCAGTAGTTCGCAGCCGGGACAGGGGCCGGTAACCAACGTCCTGACTTTC.

This clone was seen once. The chain recombines TRBV6-1 with TRBJ2-5; D may match TRBD1 or TRBD2 (5 bases each). The length of the CDR3 is 14 residues. Per germline, CDR1 MNHNS and CDR2 SASEGT. V was clipped by 1 base and J by 9 bases, with 15 bases between them. The CDR3 sequence: CASSEVWGTQPQYF. The CDR3 bases are TGTGCCAGCAGTGAAGTGTGGGGGACCCAGCCCCAGTACTTC.

CDR3 sequence: CASSYQGSGRRDTQYF. The CDR3 bases are TGTGCCAGCAGCTACCAGGGGAGCGGGAGGCGGGATACGCAGTATTTT. This chain joins TRBV7-9 and TRBJ2-3; 9 bases align to TRBD2. The CDR3 contains 16 residues. The V gene end was trimmed by 4 bases and the J gene end by 6 bases; junction bases not matched to a gene: 11. Germline V CDR1 and CDR2: SEHNR, FQNEAQ (reference sequence). Variable domain in full (rest from reference TRBV7-9 and TRBJ2-3): DTGVSQNPRHKITKRGQNVTFRCDPISEHNRLYWYRQTLGQGPEFLTYFQNEAQLEKSRLLSDRFSAERPKGSFSTLEIQRTEQGDSAMYLCASSYQGSGRRDTQYFGPGTRLTVL.

The chain employs TRBV5-6 and TRBJ2-3, with 7 bases identical to TRBD2. With V trimmed by 4 bases and J by 8 bases, 10 bases remained unmatched. In germline, CDR1 is SGHDT, CDR2 YYEEEE. This CDR3 is 14 amino acids long. CDR3 in amino acids: CASSRLAATVTQYF. CDR3 DNA sequence: TGTGCCAGCAGCCGACTAGCAGCAACGGTTACGCAGTATTTT.

The chain couples TRBV29-1 to TRBJ1-1, with a possible D match to TRBD1 (6 bases). Germline V lookup: CDR1 SQVTM, CDR2 ANQGSEA. The germline V and J ends were trimmed by 6 bases and 6 bases, with 17 bases remaining between them. The CDR3 has 13 residues. CDR3 in DNA: TGCAGCGTGGGTCGGGACAAATTCTCTGAAGCTTTCTTT. This encodes CSVGRDKFSEAFF.

This sequence joins TRBV6-4 and TRBJ1-4, with D possibly TRBD1 on 5 matching bases. Germline lookup yields CDR1 MRHNA and CDR2 SNTAGT. This CDR3 comprises 12 residues. Between the trimmed V and J ends, which lost 4 bases and 10 bases, there was a span of 10 bases. CDR3 sequence reads: CASSAPGGKLFF. CDR3 DNA sequence: TGTGCCAGCAGTGCTCCCGGGGGAAAACTGTTTTTT.